Listed below are T cell receptor beta chains from one sample, sequenced in a study of patients and donors after allogeneic stem cell transplantation. MiXCR was run by TCRdb on the RT-PCR reads, yielding one entry per CDR3 protein. The sample gives about 150,000 distinct CDR3 sequences, about two fifths of which show up once; around 50% is in the top ten. The sequencing input was blood, either unsorted or a sorted T cell fraction (not recorded which). Receptors were obtained from a human donor who was either an allogeneic HSCT recipient or a stem cell or donor lymphocyte infusion donor (not recorded which). It is not recorded whose cells these are; they may come from a transplant donor. Both conserved end residues are part of each CDR3. The D gene is left open where the match is weak. Size is omitted from some rows. Given values are once, few, many or a class for expanded clones.

abundance	v_gene	len	d_gene	j_gene	CDR3aa	CDR3nt
-	TRBV5-5	15	-	TRBJ1-1	CASSLAGGGNTEAFF	TGTGCCAGCAGCTTGGCTGGGGGCGGGAACACTGAAGCTTTCTTT
-	TRBV11-2	15	TRBD1	TRBJ1-1	CASRWGQGAPAEAFF	TGTGCCAGTAGATGGGGACAGGGGGCGCCTGCTGAAGCTTTCTTT
few	TRBV7-2	14	-	TRBJ1-5	CASSPWTSDQPQHF	TGTGCCAGCAGCCCCTGGACAAGCGATCAGCCCCAGCATTTT
-	TRBV27	17	TRBD2	TRBJ2-3	CASSPSGFPPSTDTLYF	TGTGCCAGCAGCCCTAGCGGGTTCCCACCTAGCACAGATACGCTGTATTTT
-	TRBV5-1	15	TRBD2	TRBJ2-1	CASSFGGAPYNEQFF	TGCGCCAGCAGCTTCGGGGGGGCGCCCTACAATGAGCAGTTCTTC
few	TRBV5-1	14	TRBD1	TRBJ1-1	CASSPGGKNTEAFF	TGCGCCAGCAGCCCAGGGGGCAAGAACACTGAAGCTTTCTTT
few	TRBV12-3/TRBV12-4	14	-	TRBJ1-1	CASRPQQGNTEAFF	TGTGCCAGCCGACCACAACAGGGGAACACTGAAGCTTTCTTT
-	TRBV5-1	16	-	TRBJ1-1	CASSLGGPAKNTEAFF	TGCGCCAGCAGCTTGGGCGGGCCGGCAAAGAACACTGAAGCTTTCTTT
-	TRBV5-1	13	-	TRBJ1-2	CASSLTGVWGYTF	TGCGCCAGCAGCTTAACAGGCGTTTGGGGCTACACCTTC
-	TRBV25-1	16	-	TRBJ2-1	CASSARGPSSYNEQFF	TGTGCCAGCAGTGCCAGAGGTCCGAGCTCCTACAATGAGCAGTTCTTC
-	TRBV5-6	15	-	TRBJ1-1	CASSLGAHRGSEAFF	TGTGCCAGCAGCTTGGGGGCACACCGGGGGTCTGAAGCTTTCTTT
-	TRBV21-1	12	-	TRBJ1-5	CASRESNQPQHF	TGTGCCAGCAGGGAAAGCAATCAGCCCCAGCATTTT
few	TRBV12-3/TRBV12-4	14	-	TRBJ1-2	CASSPAGRQWGYTF	TGTGCCAGCAGCCCCGCGGGCCGACAGTGGGGCTACACCTTC
-	TRBV24-1	18	-	TRBJ1-1	CATSEPARGSEMHTEAFF	TGTGCCACCAGTGAGCCCGCCAGGGGTTCGGAAATGCACACTGAAGCTTTCTTT
-	TRBV6-2/TRBV6-3	13	-	TRBJ2-7	CASSYRGTYEQYF	TGTGCCAGCAGTTACCGAGGGACTTACGAGCAGTACTTC
few	TRBV4-1	17	-	TRBJ1-4	CASSPVKVASTNEKLFF	TGCGCCAGCAGCCCCGTAAAAGTGGCTTCAACTAATGAAAAACTGTTTTTT
-	TRBV27	13	TRBD1	TRBJ2-1	CASSTDRGDEQFF	TGTGCCAGCAGTACGGACAGGGGAGATGAGCAGTTCTTC
-	TRBV25-1	15	-	TRBJ1-4	CASTYFGEGSEKLFF	TGTGCCAGCACCTACTTCGGGGAGGGGAGTGAAAAACTGTTTTTT
-	TRBV27	16	-	TRBJ2-3	CASSLGRLIAADTQYF	TGTGCCAGCAGTTTAGGGAGACTCATAGCGGCCGATACGCAGTATTTT
once	TRBV12-3/TRBV12-4	14	TRBD2	TRBJ2-7	CASSWDYNPYEQYF	TGTGCCAGCAGCTGGGACTACAATCCCTACGAGCAGTACTTC
-	TRBV6-6	13	-	TRBJ1-1	CASIAQGPTEAFF	TGTGCCAGCATCGCACAGGGACCCACTGAAGCTTTCTTT
few	TRBV12-3/TRBV12-4	14	-	TRBJ1-1	CASSPRAGNTEAFF	TGTGCCAGCAGTCCCCGGGCGGGGAACACTGAAGCTTTCTTT
few	TRBV11-2	12	-	TRBJ2-3	CASSRHLDTQYF	TGTGCCAGCAGCCGACACTTAGATACGCAGTATTTT
-	TRBV19	12	-	TRBJ1-2	CASSGQGNGYTF	TGTGCCAGTAGTGGGCAGGGGAATGGCTACACCTTC
few	TRBV9	15	-	TRBJ1-2	CASSGRRGDHYGYTF	TGTGCCAGCAGCGGTCGCAGGGGCGATCACTATGGCTACACCTTC
-	TRBV9	14	-	TRBJ1-2	CASSQGGANYGYTF	TGTGCCAGCAGCCAAGGAGGGGCTAACTATGGCTACACCTTC
-	TRBV4-3	14	-	TRBJ2-5	CASSQERGGETQYF	TGCGCCAGCAGCCAAGAACGAGGGGGAGAGACCCAGTACTTC
few	TRBV10-3	12	TRBD1	TRBJ1-4	CAIGTVNEKLFF	TGTGCCATCGGGACAGTTAATGAAAAACTGTTTTTT
few	TRBV6-2/TRBV6-3	15	TRBD1	TRBJ1-2	CASSYVGQGLEGYTF	TGTGCCAGCAGTTACGTGGGACAGGGATTGGAGGGCTACACCTTC
-	TRBV5-1	14	-	TRBJ1-1	CASSLHAEDAEAFF	TGCGCCAGCAGCTTGCATGCCGAAGACGCTGAAGCTTTCTTT
many	TRBV9	15	-	TRBJ2-1	CASSVVDGSHNEQFF	TGTGCCAGCAGCGTAGTGGACGGGTCTCACAATGAGCAGTTCTTC
-	TRBV28	16	TRBD2	TRBJ2-5	CASSFSLAGGQETQYF	TGTGCCAGCAGTTTCAGTCTAGCGGGGGGCCAAGAGACCCAGTACTTC
-	TRBV5-5	15	-	TRBJ1-6	CASSLGAGSTSPLHF	TGTGCCAGCAGCTTGGGTGCAGGGTCGACTTCACCCCTCCACTTT
-	TRBV6-5	14	-	TRBJ2-3	CASMETGRVDTQYF	TGTGCCAGCATGGAGACAGGAAGAGTGGATACGCAGTATTTT
-	TRBV13	13	-	TRBJ2-3	CASSFRGTDTQYF	TGTGCCAGCAGTTTCCGGGGGACAGATACGCAGTATTTT
-	TRBV12-3/TRBV12-4	15	-	TRBJ1-6	CASSLTQGSNSPLHF	TGTGCCAGCAGTCTTACCCAGGGGTCTAATTCACCCCTCCACTTT
few	TRBV9	19	TRBD1	TRBJ1-1	CASSATSGTGSELNTEAFF	TGTGCCAGCAGCGCGACTTCAGGGACAGGGTCAGAATTGAACACTGAAGCTTTCTTT
-	TRBV6-1	14	TRBD2	TRBJ2-1	CASSEAGGINEQFF	TGTGCCAGCAGTGAGGCGGGGGGCATAAATGAGCAGTTCTTC
-	TRBV7-6	16	-	TRBJ1-3	CASSLGAPNSGNTIYF	TGTGCCAGCAGCTTGGGCGCGCCCAACTCTGGAAACACCATATATTTT
few	TRBV6-9	15	-	TRBJ1-2	CASFSGWVLKGGYTF	TGTGCCAGCTTCAGTGGTTGGGTTCTCAAGGGTGGCTACACCTTC
few	TRBV7-2	16	-	TRBJ1-2	CASSLAPGRSSYGYTF	TGTGCCAGCAGCTTAGCCCCCGGACGTAGTTCGTATGGCTACACCTTC
-	TRBV11-1	15	-	TRBJ1-1	CASSPRGLPNTEAFF	TGTGCCAGCAGCCCCAGGGGCTTACCCAACACTGAAGCTTTCTTT
-	TRBV25-1	14	-	TRBJ1-1	CASRKDSLNTEAFF	TGTGCCAGCAGAAAGGACAGCTTGAACACTGAAGCTTTCTTT
few	TRBV10-3	12	-	TRBJ2-7	CAISESAREQYF	TGTGCCATCAGTGAGTCAGCCCGAGAGCAGTACTTC
-	TRBV12-3/TRBV12-4	12	-	TRBJ2-1	CASSPAYGEQFF	TGTGCCAGCAGTCCTGCTTACGGCGAGCAGTTCTTC
few	TRBV4-1	15	-	TRBJ1-1	CASSQEVPRSPEAFF	TGCGCCAGCAGCCAAGAGGTTCCCCGGTCTCCTGAAGCTTTCTTT
-	TRBV6-5	14	-	TRBJ2-2	CASSTSGTTGELFF	TGTGCCAGCAGTACCTCCGGGACAACCGGGGAGCTGTTTTTT
-	TRBV5-1	16	-	TRBJ1-1	CASSPEFGPMNTEAFF	TGCGCCAGCAGCCCCGAGTTCGGACCCATGAACACTGAAGCTTTCTTT
few	TRBV7-9	14	-	TRBJ1-1	CASSLTRTDTEAFF	TGTGCCAGCAGCTTAACCAGGACTGACACTGAAGCTTTCTTT
-	TRBV6-5	12	-	TRBJ1-1	CASSPVPTEAFF	TGTGCCAGCAGCCCGGTACCCACTGAAGCTTTCTTT
-	TRBV7-2	16	-	TRBJ2-1	CASSWTDGSYYNEQFF	TGTGCCAGCAGCTGGACAGACGGTTCCTACTACAATGAGCAGTTCTTC
many	TRBV29-1	18	-	TRBJ1-5	CSADRPGTPYYSNQPQHF	TGCAGCGCTGACCGACCAGGGACCCCATATTATAGCAATCAGCCCCAGCATTTT
once	TRBV29-1	17	TRBD1	TRBJ2-1	CSVRAPGQTSSYNEQFF	TGCAGCGTCCGGGCCCCGGGACAGACGAGCTCCTACAATGAGCAGTTCTTC
few	TRBV29-1	11	TRBD1	TRBJ1-2	CSALTGSGYTF	TGCAGCGCCTTGACAGGGAGTGGCTACACCTTC